This T cell receptor beta chain was identified in a study of blood T cell repertoires in COVID-19. Germline V gene data show CDR1 as SGDLS and CDR2 as YYNGEE. The germline V and J ends were trimmed by 4 bases and 0 bases, with 14 bases remaining between them. This CDR3 comprises 16 residues. Some clones are missing from TCRdb's copy, which holds only in-frame ones; the method was immunoSEQ multiplex PCR. The repertoire consists of under 300,000 clones, with 84% occurring once and the leading ten covering 2% to 2.5%. The sequencing input was peripheral blood. J is TRBJ1-3 and V is TRBV9, with unresolved D. The clonotype originates from a man aged 35 to 55 who had recovered from COVID-19. CDR3 in amino acids: CASSPSGRASGNTIYF. The CDR3 bases are TGTGCCAGCAGCCCTTCAGGCCGAGCCTCTGGAAACACCATATATTTT.